These 12 T cell receptor beta chains were sequenced from one sample in a study of blood T cell repertoires in COVID-19. Sequencing used immunoSEQ multiplex PCR; TCRdb keeps in-frame clones, though not all of them. The data show 200,000 to 250,000 clones, 65% to 90% seen once. Material: peripheral blood. The receptors originated from a woman aged 45-60 years with acute or convalescent COVID-19.

The chain links TRBV30 to TRBJ2-5; 10 positions agree with TRBD2. The J segment lost 0 bases and the V segment lost 3 bases, leaving 4 bases of the junction unmatched. CDR3 length: 15 residues. Germline V gene lookup returns CDR1 GTSNPN and CDR2 SVGIG (reference sequence). The DNA of the CDR3 is TGTGCCTGGAGGGGGACTAGCGAGTACCAAGAGACCCAGTACTTC. Protein sequence: CAWRGTSEYQETQYF. The complete variable domain, with remaining parts taken from reference TRBV30 and TRBJ2-5, reads SQTIHQWPATLVQPVGSPLSLECTVEGTSNPNLYWYRQAAGRGLQLLFYSVGIGQISSEVPQNLSASRPQDRQFILSSKKLLLSDSGFYLCAWRGTSEYQETQYFGPGTRLLVL.

Only one count was recorded for this clone. This chain connects TRBV30 to TRBJ1-1; D perhaps matches TRBD1 (5 bases). Germline-derived CDR1 and CDR2 are GTSNPN and SVGIG (reference sequence). CDR3 length: 13 residues. Trimming cost V 3 bases and J 3 bases, with 11 bases left between them. The CDR3 DNA reads as TGTGCCTGGAGGACAGCGTTGGACACTGAAGCTTTCTTT. Translation gives CAWRTALDTEAFF.

The V gene is TRBV20-1, the J gene TRBJ1-4, with D perhaps matching TRBD1 (5 bases). The V end lost 5 bases, the J end lost 8 bases, and 9 bases lay between the germline ends. Germline lookup yields CDR1 DFQATT and CDR2 SNEGSKA (reference sequence). The CDR3 runs to 11 residues. The CDR3 region has the DNA TGCAGTGCTGGGTCAGGGGAAAAACTGTTTTTT. The encoded protein is CSAGSGEKLFF.

This clone was observed a single time. The rearrangement uses TRBV10-2 and TRBJ1-4; D perhaps matches TRBD1 (5 bases). Trimming cost V 2 bases and J 6 bases, with 10 bases left between them. Germline V gene data show CDR1 as WSHSY and CDR2 as SAAADI. The CDR3 runs to 14 residues. The CDR3 region is CASSETEGDEKLFF. CDR3 bases: TGCGCCAGCAGTGAGACGGAAGGGGATGAAAAACTGTTTTTT.

This sequence joins TRBV15 and TRBJ1-2; D might be TRBD1 (5 bases). Germline V CDR1 and CDR2: LNHNV, YYDKDF (reference sequence). This CDR3 contains 14 residues. Trimming removed 0 bases from V and 4 bases from J, with 9 bases in between. The CDR3: CATSRDQGAYGYTF. CDR3 nucleotide sequence: TGTGCCACCAGCAGAGACCAGGGCGCCTATGGCTACACCTTC. The full variable domain, with the rest looked up from reference TRBV15 and TRBJ1-2, is DAMVIQNPRYQVTQFGKPVTLSCSQTLNHNVMYWYQQKSSQAPKLLFHYYDKDFNNEADTPDNFQSRRPNTSFCFLDIRSPGLGDTAMYLCATSRDQGAYGYTFGSGTRLTVV.

The rearrangement uses TRBV6-2 or TRBV6-3 and TRBJ2-3; 7 bases map to TRBD1. The CDR3 is made up of 17 amino acids. The V and J ends lost 2 bases and 2 bases, in that order; junction bases with no gene match: 10. Germline CDR1 MNHEY, CDR2 SVGEGT. The CDR3 loop is CASSYPPDRVVTDTQYF. CDR3 DNA sequence: TGTGCCAGCAGTTACCCGCCAGACAGGGTCGTCACAGATACGCAGTATTTT.

The chain has TRBV19 and TRBJ2-2; 7 bases fit TRBD1. The J segment lost 6 bases and the V segment lost 5 bases, leaving 12 bases of the junction unmatched. CDR3 size: 16 residues. Germline assignment: CDR1 LNHDA and CDR2 SQIVND (reference sequence). Written as DNA, the CDR3 is TGTGCCAGTAGTTCCCGGGACAGCGGTGGGGCCGGGGAGCTGTTTTTT. It is translated as CASSSRDSGGAGELFF.

This chain connects TRBV3-1 (or the pseudogene TRBV3-2) to TRBJ1-6; no definite D call. Germline lookup yields CDR1 LGHDT and CDR2 YNNKEL (reference sequence). V lost 6 bases and J lost 3, with 9 bases in between. The length of the CDR3 is 14 residues. The CDR3 here is CASRRAHYNSPLHF. The DNA of the CDR3 is TGTGCCAGCAGGCGGGCCCACTATAATTCACCCCTCCACTTT.

V usage is TRBV24-1 and J usage is TRBJ2-5; no clear D gene. Germline CDR1 is KGHDR and CDR2 is SFDVKD. The germline V and J ends were trimmed by 4 bases and 3 bases, with 8 bases remaining between them. The CDR3 is made up of 13 amino acids. CDR3 region: CATSEYSKETQYF. The CDR3, as DNA: TGTGCCACCAGTGAATACAGTAAAGAGACCCAGTACTTC.

This sequence joins TRBV24-1 and TRBJ2-1; 11 bases are a match to TRBD2. CDR3 length: 15 residues. With 7 bases clipped from V and 10 bases from J, the junction kept 11 bases outside the gene matches. Germline CDR1 and CDR2: KGHDR and SFDVKD. The CDR3, as DNA: TGTGCCACCAGGGCTACTAGCGGGGGCCGCGAAGAGCAGTTCTTC. Translated, it gives CATRATSGGREEQFF.

This chain uses TRBV6-5 with TRBJ2-7; tentatively, D is TRBD2 (6 bases). This CDR3 has 13 residues. Trimming stripped 6 bases from V and 5 bases from J, with 14 bases between. Germline values: CDR1 MNHEY, CDR2 SVGAGI. The chain's CDR3 is CASRRGLRHEQYF. The CDR3 nucleotides read TGTGCCAGCAGAAGGGGACTTCGGCACGAGCAGTACTTC.

This chain joins TRBV19 and TRBJ1-4; 9 nucleotides align to TRBD1. J gave up 8 bases and V 6 bases, and 4 bases lay outside the gene matches. Germline V gives CDR1 LNHDA, CDR2 SQIVND (reference sequence). The CDR3 length is 13 residues. The CDR3 region has the DNA TGTGCCAGTAGAGACAGGGGGGACGAAAAACTGTTTTTT. Its protein product is CASRDRGDEKLFF.